The 30 T cell receptor beta chains given below trace back to one sample, sequenced in a study of blood T cell repertoires in COVID-19. The repertoire was sequenced with immunoSEQ multiplex PCR; TCRdb's copy has only in-frame clones and lacks some. The sample carries some 350,000 clones, about 88% recorded once. The sample taken for sequencing was peripheral blood. Receptors originate from a human donor in a cohort sampled during active COVID-19.

CDR3: CASSLDRGRTEQFF. In nucleotides, the CDR3 is TGTGCCAGCAGCTTGGACAGGGGGAGGACTGAGCAGTTCTTC. The chain uses TRBV5-6 and TRBJ2-1, with TRBD1 identical over 8 bases. Germline V gene data show CDR1 as SGHDT and CDR2 as YYEEEE. The V segment lost 0 bases and the J segment 9 bases; nucleotides outside the gene matches: 5. The CDR3 is 14 amino acids.

V and J are TRBV6-5 and TRBJ2-4; 7 bases align to TRBD1. CDR1 is MNHEY and CDR2 is SVGAGI in the germline V gene. The CDR3 consists of 14 residues. V gave up 6 bases and J gave up 8 bases; unmatched junction bases: 10. CDR3 region: CASRDDTGAYIQYF. The CDR3 DNA sequence: TGTGCCAGCAGAGACGATACAGGGGCGTACATTCAGTACTTC.

The V gene is TRBV27, the J gene TRBJ2-2; D possibly corresponds to TRBD2 (5 bases). Trimming left V 3 bases short and J 3 bases short, with 8 bases between. The CDR3 has 14 residues. Germline CDR1 and CDR2: MNHEY and SMNVEV (reference sequence). CDR3 sequence reads: CASSFGEHTGELFF. The CDR3, as DNA: TGTGCCAGCAGTTTTGGGGAGCACACCGGGGAGCTGTTTTTT.

This chain joins TRBV13 and TRBJ1-2; D remains ambiguous. The CDR3 is 16 amino acids. Trimming left V 2 bases short and J 2 bases short, with 15 bases between. Looked up from germline, CDR1 is PRHDT and CDR2 is FYEKMQ (reference sequence). CDR3 amino acids: CASSLRIRWANYGYTF. The CDR3, as DNA: TGTGCCAGCAGCTTACGGATTCGTTGGGCGAACTATGGCTACACCTTC. Complete variable domain (other parts from reference TRBV13 and TRBJ1-2): AAGVIQSPRHLIKEKRETATLKCYPIPRHDTVYWYQQGPGQDPQFLISFYEKMQSDKGSIPDRFSAQQFSDYHSELNMSSLELGDSALYFCASSLRIRWANYGYTFGSGTRLTVV.

The rearrangement joins TRBV27 to TRBJ1-1, with D unresolved. This CDR3 region has 15 residues. V was trimmed by 5 bases and J by 2 bases, leaving 15 bases between them. In germline, CDR1 is MNHEY, CDR2 SMNVEV (reference sequence). The CDR3 loop reads CASSLGVRGNTEAFF. The CDR3 DNA follows: TGTGCCAGCAGTCTTGGGGTCCGGGGTAACACTGAAGCTTTCTTT.

This clone has only one observation. The V and J genes are TRBV29-1 and TRBJ2-7, with D possibly being TRBD2 (6 bases). This CDR3 has 15 amino acids. V lost 0 bases to trimming and J lost 2 bases, with 14 bases between them. Germline CDR1 and CDR2: SQVTM and ANQGSEA. The CDR3 region is CSVEELAGFTYEQYF. In DNA, the CDR3 is TGCAGCGTTGAAGAGCTTGCGGGATTTACCTACGAGCAGTACTTC.

The CDR3 reads CASSYSIRRANYGYTF. The CDR3, as DNA: TGTGCCAGCAGTTACTCGATCAGGCGCGCTAACTATGGCTACACCTTC. The chain combines TRBV6-5 with TRBJ1-2; D gene uncertain. Trimming took 0 bases from V and 0 from J, leaving 11 bases between them. Germline lookup yields CDR1 MNHEY and CDR2 SVGAGI. CDR3 length equals 16 residues.

The J gene is TRBJ2-7, the V gene TRBV5-1; 8 positions agree with TRBD2. V was pared by 0 bases and J by 2 bases, with 4 bases of the junction left unmatched. There are 15 residues in the CDR3. Germline lookup yields CDR1 SGHRS and CDR2 YFSETQ. The CDR3 here is CASSLGVAGTYEQYF. In DNA form, the CDR3 reads TGCGCCAGCAGCTTGGGAGTAGCGGGGACCTACGAGCAGTACTTC.

Only a few counts were recorded for this clone. The chain joins TRBV2 to TRBJ1-6; TRBD1 might be the D (6 bases). This CDR3 has 17 amino acids. Germline V CDR1 and CDR2: SNHLY, FYNNEI. The V end was cut by 0 bases, the J end by 8 bases, with 17 bases between. The CDR3, as DNA: TGTGCCAGCAGTGAAGCGCCGGCCTCTCACAGGGATTCACCCCTCCACTTT. Protein product: CASSEAPASHRDSPLHF.

The J gene is TRBJ1-2, the V gene TRBV30, with a tentative D call TRBD1 (5 bases). Trimming left V 0 bases short and J 8 bases short, with 10 bases between. Germline loops: CDR1 GTSNPN, CDR2 SVGIG (reference sequence). CDR3 size: 12 residues. The CDR3 protein is CAWSVGGRGYTF. DNA of the CDR3: TGTGCCTGGAGTGTCGGGGGACGCGGCTACACCTTC.

The chain has TRBV4-1 and TRBJ2-1; D might be TRBD2 (6 bases). The germline V and J ends were trimmed by 1 base and 6 bases, with 25 bases remaining between them. This CDR3 has 19 residues. Per germline, CDR1 MGHRA and CDR2 YSYEKL. The CDR3 region has the DNA TGCGCCAGCAGCCAAGCCGTGCCATCGGCTACCGGGACTCCCAATGAGCAGTTCTTC. Translated: CASSQAVPSATGTPNEQFF.

The chain joins TRBV19 to TRBJ2-3; D gene unclear. Germline CDR1 is LNHDA and CDR2 is SQIVND (reference sequence). The CDR3 extends over 8 amino acids. The CDR3 here is CVRIAQYF. The DNA for the CDR3 is TGTGTCCGTATCGCGCAGTATTTT.

CDR3 sequence reads: CASSPRRQGSTEAFF. Written as DNA, the CDR3 is TGTGCCAGCTCACCACGTAGGCAGGGGTCCACTGAAGCTTTCTTT. This rearrangement joins TRBV18 to TRBJ1-1, with D perhaps matching TRBD1 (6 bases). This CDR3 comprises 15 residues. In germline, CDR1 is KGHSH, CDR2 LQKENI. V gave up 1 base and J gave up 4 bases, with 13 bases separating them.

The genes are TRBV11-1 and TRBJ1-1; TRBD1 matches 8 bases. Losses at the gene ends were 5 bases for V and 2 bases for J; bases not matched to a gene: 4. The germline V gene has CDR1 SGHAT and CDR2 FQDESV (reference sequence). This CDR3 has 14 residues. The CDR3 region is CASSRGTGNTEAFF. The CDR3 region has the DNA TGTGCCAGCAGCCGAGGGACAGGAAACACTGAAGCTTTCTTT.

J is TRBJ1-6 and V is TRBV23-1; D is unresolved. TRBV23-1 is flagged as an ORF with uncertain function. V was pared by 6 bases and J by 7 bases, with 13 bases between. The CDR3 covers 14 residues. CDR3 loop: CASSGDGVNSPLHF. The CDR3 DNA reads TGCGCCAGCAGCGGGGATGGGGTCAATTCACCCCTCCACTTT.

This clone came up a few times. The chain combines TRBV5-1 with TRBJ1-1; D gene uncertain. The CDR3 sequence is 14 residues long. Germline V gives CDR1 SGHRS, CDR2 YFSETQ. V was trimmed by 0 bases and J by 5 bases, leaving 11 bases between them. The CDR3 region is CASSLARPRTEAFF. CDR3 DNA sequence: TGCGCCAGCAGCTTGGCCAGGCCAAGGACTGAAGCTTTCTTT. The full variable domain, in which reference TRBV5-1 and TRBJ1-1 provide the parts outside the CDR3, is KAGVTQTPRYLIKTRGQQVTLSCSPISGHRSVSWYQQTPGQGLQFLFEYFSETQRNKGNFPGRFSGRQFSNSRSEMNVSTLELGDSALYLCASSLARPRTEAFFGQGTRLTVV.

This chain uses TRBV7-9 with TRBJ1-5; 9 bases align to TRBD1. J was trimmed by 6 bases and V by 0 bases; bases with no gene match: 12. This CDR3 has 18 residues. In germline, CDR1 is SEHNR, CDR2 FQNEAQ (reference sequence). The CDR3 here is CASSLAIGTGQDFQPQHF. CDR3 sequence (DNA): TGTGCCAGCAGCTTAGCTATCGGGACAGGGCAAGATTTTCAGCCCCAGCATTTT. Looking up the rest from reference TRBV7-9 and TRBJ1-5 gives the full variable domain: DTGVSQNPRHKITKRGQNVTFRCDPISEHNRLYWYRQTLGQGPEFLTYFQNEAQLEKSRLLSDRFSAERPKGSFSTLEIQRTEQGDSAMYLCASSLAIGTGQDFQPQHFGDGTRLSIL.

J is TRBJ2-5 and V is TRBV6-6; no firm D call. Germline assignment: CDR1 MNHNY and CDR2 SVGAGI (reference sequence). This CDR3 has 14 amino acids. V dropped 2 bases and J dropped 3 bases, with 10 bases sitting between them. CDR3 residues: CASSYHINEETQYF. The CDR3 DNA reads as TGTGCCAGCAGTTACCACATAAACGAAGAGACCCAGTACTTC.

This clone has just one count. The rearrangement joins TRBV28 to TRBJ2-1, with 11 bases matching TRBD2. With V trimmed by 6 bases and J by 4 bases, 5 bases remained unmatched. Germline CDR1 reads MDHEN; CDR2 reads SYDVKM. CDR3 length: 15 amino acids. The DNA for the CDR3 is TGTGCCAGCAGCCCCCTAGCGGGAGGTTACAATGAGCAGTTCTTC. It codes for CASSPLAGGYNEQFF.

The chain links TRBV5-1 to TRBJ2-1; D is unresolved. With 5 bases removed from V and 0 bases from J, the gap between germline ends came to 6 bases. The CDR3 spans 13 residues. CDR1 and CDR2 (germline): SGHRS, YFSETQ. CDR3 loop: CASSINSYNEQFF. DNA of the CDR3: TGCGCCAGCAGTATAAACTCCTACAATGAGCAGTTCTTC. Combining the CDR3 with reference TRBV5-1 and TRBJ2-1 gives the whole variable domain KAGVTQTPRYLIKTRGQQVTLSCSPISGHRSVSWYQQTPGQGLQFLFEYFSETQRNKGNFPGRFSGRQFSNSRSEMNVSTLELGDSALYLCASSINSYNEQFFGPGTRLTVL.

To note about this clone: A junction end diverges from the germline sequence, so it may reflect a read error. J is TRBJ1-1 and V is TRBV20-1; D remains ambiguous. CDR3 length: 10 amino acids. CDR1 DFQATT and CDR2 SNEGSKA come from the germline V gene (reference sequence). The CDR3 loop reads CSARDLTTGF. The DNA for the CDR3 is TGCAGTGCTAGAGATCTAACGACTGGCTTT.

J is TRBJ1-1 and V is TRBV7-9; 7 nucleotides agree with TRBD1. The junction had 9 bases not matched to a gene; V was cut back by 5 bases and J by 0 bases. Germline-derived CDR1 and CDR2 are SEHNR and FQNEAQ (reference sequence). CDR3 length: 16 amino acids. CDR3 amino acids: CASSHRRGGLNTEAFF. CDR3 coding DNA: TGTGCCAGCAGCCATCGGCGAGGGGGCCTGAACACTGAAGCTTTCTTT.

The chain couples TRBV12-3 or TRBV12-4 to TRBJ1-6; no reliable D call. V shed 6 bases and J shed 15 bases, with 15 bases lying between them. The CDR3 runs to 12 residues. CDR3 in amino acids: CASRVDTAYLHF. The DNA for the CDR3 is TGTGCCAGCAGAGTAGACACTGCATACCTCCACTTT.

This clone showed up just a few times. The chain combines TRBV2 with TRBJ2-1; D may be TRBD1 (6 bases). Germline V gene lookup returns CDR1 SNHLY and CDR2 FYNNEI. The CDR3 is 14 amino acids. Trimming shortened V by 7 bases and J by 5 bases, and 15 bases separated the two germline ends. Here the CDR3 DNA reads TGTGCCAGCAAGAGGGCAGGGGCGGACAATGAGCAGTTCTTC. Its translation: CASKRAGADNEQFF.

This clone was recorded only once. J is TRBJ1-3 and V is TRBV27, with no clear D. The CDR3 totals 15 residues. CDR1 and CDR2 from the germline V gene are MNHEY and SMNVEV (reference sequence). The V gene lost 6 bases and the J gene lost 9 bases, with 21 bases spanning the gap. The CDR3 sequence: CASSPSKGGSGTIYF. As DNA, the CDR3 is TGTGCCAGCAGCCCCTCGAAGGGCGGGTCCGGCACCATATATTTT.

V is TRBV6-6 and J is TRBJ1-2, with D possibly matching TRBD1 (5 bases). Germline values: CDR1 MNHNY, CDR2 SVGAGI (reference sequence). V was pared by 0 bases and J by 6 bases, with 11 bases between. This CDR3 region has 14 residues. The CDR3 DNA reads TGTGCCAGCAGTTACTCGGGGCAGGGCGATGGCTACACCTTC. It codes for CASSYSGQGDGYTF.

This chain links TRBV3-1 (or the pseudogene TRBV3-2) with TRBJ2-3; 7 nucleotides match TRBD2. This CDR3 spans 14 amino acids. The junction had 10 bases not matched to a gene; V was cut back by 7 bases and J by 6 bases. Germline V CDR1 and CDR2: LGHDT, YNNKEL (reference sequence). CDR3 sequence reads: CASNGGGVRDTQYF. For the CDR3, the DNA is TGTGCCAGCAATGGCGGGGGAGTTAGGGATACGCAGTATTTT.

This chain uses TRBV4-1 with TRBJ2-5; D possibly corresponds to TRBD1 (6 bases). V was shortened by 4 bases and J by 6 bases, with 15 bases between the two germline ends. The germline V gene has CDR1 MGHRA and CDR2 YSYEKL. The CDR3 loop spans 14 amino acids. The DNA for the CDR3 is TGCGCCAGCAGCCCACAGGGTGGCGTGCAGACCCAGTACTTC. Protein: CASSPQGGVQTQYF.

The chain joins TRBV5-1 to TRBJ2-6; 10 bases are shared with TRBD2. Germline assignment: CDR1 SGHRS and CDR2 YFSETQ. With V trimmed by 1 base and J by 0 bases, 1 base remained unmatched. The CDR3 extends over 17 amino acids. The CDR3 coding sequence is TGCGCCAGCAGCTTGAGCGGGGGGGCCTCTGGGGCCAACGTCCTGACTTTC. It is translated as CASSLSGGASGANVLTF.

Written as DNA, the CDR3 is TGTGCCAGTTCTCCGGGACAGGGGTTACCTGAAGCTTTCTTT. Encoded protein: CASSPGQGLPEAFF. This chain connects TRBV3-1 (or the pseudogene TRBV3-2) to TRBJ1-1; 10 nucleotides match TRBD1. V lost 9 bases, J lost 6 bases, and 10 bases stayed unmatched. The CDR3 totals 14 residues. Germline V gives CDR1 LGHDT, CDR2 YNNKEL (reference sequence).